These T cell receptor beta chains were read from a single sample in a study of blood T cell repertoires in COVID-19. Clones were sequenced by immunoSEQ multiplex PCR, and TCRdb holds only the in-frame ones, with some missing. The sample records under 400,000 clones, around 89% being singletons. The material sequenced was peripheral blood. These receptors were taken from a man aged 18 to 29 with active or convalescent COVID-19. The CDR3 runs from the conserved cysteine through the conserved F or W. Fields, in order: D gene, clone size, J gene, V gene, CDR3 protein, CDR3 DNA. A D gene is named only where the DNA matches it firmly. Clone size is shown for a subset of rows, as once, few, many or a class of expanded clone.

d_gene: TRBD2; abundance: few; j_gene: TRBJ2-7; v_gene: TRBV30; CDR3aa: CAWSWGGEQYF; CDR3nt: TGTGCCTGGAGCTGGGGGGGAGAGCAGTACTTC
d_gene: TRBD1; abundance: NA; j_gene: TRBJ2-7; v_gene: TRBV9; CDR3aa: CASSVGGQGTYEQYF; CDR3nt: TGTGCCAGCAGCGTAGGGGGACAGGGCACCTACGAGCAGTACTTC
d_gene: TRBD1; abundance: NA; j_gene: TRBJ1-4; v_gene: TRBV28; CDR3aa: CASRHDRGATNEKLFF; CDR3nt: TGTGCCAGCAGGCATGACAGGGGGGCAACTAATGAAAAACTGTTTTTT
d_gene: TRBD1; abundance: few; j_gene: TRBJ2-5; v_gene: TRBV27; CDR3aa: CASSVRGKGTQYF; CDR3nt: TGTGCCAGCAGTGTCAGGGGGAAAGGGACCCAGTACTTC
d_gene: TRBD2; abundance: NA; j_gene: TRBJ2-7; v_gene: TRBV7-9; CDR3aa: CASSQGLAGGPKGEQYF; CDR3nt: TGTGCCAGCAGCCAGGGACTAGCGGGAGGCCCCAAAGGCGAGCAGTACTTC
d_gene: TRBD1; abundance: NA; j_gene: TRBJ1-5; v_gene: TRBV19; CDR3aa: CASTTTRDRGGNQPQHF; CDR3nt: TGTGCCAGTACCACCACCCGGGACAGGGGAGGCAATCAGCCCCAGCATTTT
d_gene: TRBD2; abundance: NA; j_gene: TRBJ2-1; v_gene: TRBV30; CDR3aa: CAWSVLGGGLVDEQFF; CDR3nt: TGTGCCTGGAGTGTACTCGGGGGAGGGCTTGTAGATGAGCAGTTCTTC
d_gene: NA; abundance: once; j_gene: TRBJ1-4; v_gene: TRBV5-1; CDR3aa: CASSLVLGTGEKLFF; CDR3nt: TGCGCCAGCAGCTTGGTATTGGGGACTGGTGAAAAACTGTTTTTT
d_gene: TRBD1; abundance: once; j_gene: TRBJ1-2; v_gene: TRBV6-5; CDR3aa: CASSYRTGVHYGYTF; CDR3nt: TGTGCCAGCAGTTACAGGACAGGGGTTCACTATGGCTACACCTTC
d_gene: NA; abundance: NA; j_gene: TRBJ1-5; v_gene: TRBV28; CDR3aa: CASSFSGQGSNQPQHF; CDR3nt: TGTGCCAGCAGTTTTTCGGGGCAGGGGAGCAATCAGCCCCAGCATTTT
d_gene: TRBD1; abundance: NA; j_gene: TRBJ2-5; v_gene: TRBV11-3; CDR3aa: CASSRGQGWGETQYF; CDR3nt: TGTGCCAGCAGCCGTGGACAGGGATGGGGAGAGACCCAGTACTTC
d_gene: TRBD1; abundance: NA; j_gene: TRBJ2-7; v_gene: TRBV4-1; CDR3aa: CASSLGQEVYEQYF; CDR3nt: TGCGCCAGCAGTTTGGGACAGGAGGTCTACGAGCAGTACTTC
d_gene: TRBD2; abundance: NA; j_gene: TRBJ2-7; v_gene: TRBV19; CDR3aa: CASSPYSGSLYEQYF; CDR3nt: TGTGCCAGTAGTCCCTATAGCGGGAGTTTGTACGAGCAGTACTTC
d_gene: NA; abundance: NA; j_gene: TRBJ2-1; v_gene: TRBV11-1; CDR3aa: CASSSEPDDRKMFF; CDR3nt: TGTGCCAGCAGCTCCGAACCAGACGACAGAAAAATGTTCTTC
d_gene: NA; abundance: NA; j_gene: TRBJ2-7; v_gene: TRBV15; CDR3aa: CATSRAGDSYEQYF; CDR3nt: TGTGCCACCAGCAGAGCGGGGGATTCCTACGAGCAGTACTTC
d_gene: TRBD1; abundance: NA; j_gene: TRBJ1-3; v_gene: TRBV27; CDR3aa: CASSHRRGLEAPIYF; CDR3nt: TGTGCCAGCAGCCACCGGAGGGGGCTCGAGGCGCCCATATATTTT
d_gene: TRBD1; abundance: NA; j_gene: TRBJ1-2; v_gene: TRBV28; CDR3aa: CASSTGQVADYGYTF; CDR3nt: TGTGCCAGCAGTACCGGACAGGTGGCGGACTATGGCTACACCTTC
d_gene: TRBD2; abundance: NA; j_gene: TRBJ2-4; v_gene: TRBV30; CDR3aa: CAWTRTSGKNIQYF; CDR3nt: TGTGCCTGGACCCGGACTAGCGGGAAAAACATTCAGTACTTC
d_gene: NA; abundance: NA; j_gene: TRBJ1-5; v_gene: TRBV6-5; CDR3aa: CASSLRGLNQPQHF; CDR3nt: TGTGCCAGCAGCCTCAGAGGGCTCAATCAGCCCCAGCATTTT
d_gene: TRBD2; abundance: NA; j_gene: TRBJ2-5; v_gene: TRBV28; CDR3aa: CASRVLLADQETQYF; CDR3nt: TGTGCCAGCCGAGTGCTCCTAGCGGATCAAGAGACCCAGTACTTC
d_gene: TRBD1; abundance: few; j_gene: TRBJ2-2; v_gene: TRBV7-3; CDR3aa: CASSPPGQGNTGELFF; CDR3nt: TGTGCCAGCAGCCCTCCGGGACAGGGGAACACCGGGGAGCTGTTTTTT
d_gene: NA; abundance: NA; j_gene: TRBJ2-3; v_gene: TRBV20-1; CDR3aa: CSAEDGDTQYF; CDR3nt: TGCAGTGCGGAGGACGGAGATACGCAGTATTTT
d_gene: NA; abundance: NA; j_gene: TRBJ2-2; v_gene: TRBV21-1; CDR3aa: CASSAYRVTGELFF; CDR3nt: TGTGCCAGCAGCGCTTACAGGGTTACCGGGGAGCTGTTTTTT
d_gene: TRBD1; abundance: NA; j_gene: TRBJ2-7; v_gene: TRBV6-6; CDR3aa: CASSRSTGPQEDVYEQYF; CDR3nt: TGTGCCAGCAGTCGTTCGACAGGGCCCCAAGAGGACGTCTACGAGCAGTACTTC
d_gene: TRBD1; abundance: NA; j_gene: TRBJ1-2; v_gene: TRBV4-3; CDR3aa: CASSQGTGGSFGYTF; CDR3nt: TGCGCCAGCAGCCAAGGGACAGGGGGCTCCTTCGGCTACACCTTC
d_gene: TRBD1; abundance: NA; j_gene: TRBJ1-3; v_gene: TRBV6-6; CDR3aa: CASRGQGAVGNTIYF; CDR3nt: TGTGCCAGCAGAGGACAGGGGGCTGTTGGAAACACCATATATTTT
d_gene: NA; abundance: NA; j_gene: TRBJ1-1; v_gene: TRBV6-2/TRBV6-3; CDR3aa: CASSYLSLNTEAFF; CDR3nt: TGTGCCAGCAGTTACCTTAGTCTGAACACTGAAGCTTTCTTT
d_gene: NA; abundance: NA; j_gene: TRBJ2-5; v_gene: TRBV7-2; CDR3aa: CASSPGGAGNKETQYF; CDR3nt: TGTGCCAGCAGCCCCGGGGGAGCGGGCAATAAAGAGACCCAGTACTTC
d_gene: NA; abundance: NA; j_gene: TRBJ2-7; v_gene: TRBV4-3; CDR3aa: CASSQVFGQSYEQYF; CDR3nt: TGCGCCAGCAGCCAAGTATTCGGACAGTCCTACGAGCAGTACTTC
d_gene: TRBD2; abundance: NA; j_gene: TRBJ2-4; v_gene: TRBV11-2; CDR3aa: CASSSAGVNIQYF; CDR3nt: TGTGCCAGCAGTTCGGCGGGAGTGAACATTCAGTACTTC
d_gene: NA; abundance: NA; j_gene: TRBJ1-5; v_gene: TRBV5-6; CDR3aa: CASSLGQPYYSNQPQHF; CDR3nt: TGTGCCAGCAGCTTGGGACAGCCCTATTATAGCAATCAGCCCCAGCATTTT
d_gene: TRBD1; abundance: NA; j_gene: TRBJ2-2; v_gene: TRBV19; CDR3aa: CASSIVDRANTGELFF; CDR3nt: TGTGCCAGTAGTATCGTAGACAGGGCGAACACCGGGGAGCTGTTTTTT
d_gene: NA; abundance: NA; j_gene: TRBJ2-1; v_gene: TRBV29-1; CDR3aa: CSTWGSQGRVNEQFF; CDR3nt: TGCAGCACATGGGGCTCTCAGGGGAGGGTCAATGAGCAGTTCTTC
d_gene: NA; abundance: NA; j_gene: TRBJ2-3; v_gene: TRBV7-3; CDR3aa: CASSPRGGSTDTQYF; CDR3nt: TGTGCCAGCAGCCCACGCGGGGGCAGCACAGATACGCAGTATTTT
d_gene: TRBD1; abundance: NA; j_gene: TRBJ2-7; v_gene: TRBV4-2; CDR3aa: CASSQPTTRGTGFSYEQYF; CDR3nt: TGTGCCAGCAGCCAACCAACCACGAGAGGGACAGGATTTTCTTACGAGCAGTACTTC
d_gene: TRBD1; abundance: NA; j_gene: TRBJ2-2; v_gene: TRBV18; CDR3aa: CASSPQGADTGELFF; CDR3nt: TGTGCCAGCTCACCTCAGGGGGCGGACACCGGGGAGCTGTTTTTT
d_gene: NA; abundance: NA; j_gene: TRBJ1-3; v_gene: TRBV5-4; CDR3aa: CASSLYRGNTIYF; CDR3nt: TGTGCCAGCAGCTTGTATCGGGGAAACACCATATATTTT
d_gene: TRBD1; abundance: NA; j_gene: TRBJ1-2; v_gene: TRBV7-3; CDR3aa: CASSLGQGGNYGYTF; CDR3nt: TGTGCCAGCAGCCTAGGACAGGGGGGGAACTATGGCTACACCTTC
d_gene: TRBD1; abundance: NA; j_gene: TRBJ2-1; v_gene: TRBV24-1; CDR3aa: CATSDRGQRYNEQFF; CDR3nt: TGTGCCACCAGTGACCGGGGACAGAGATACAATGAGCAGTTCTTC
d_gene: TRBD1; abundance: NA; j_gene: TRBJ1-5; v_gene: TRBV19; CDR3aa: CASSSGGAGPQHF; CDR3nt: TGTGCCAGTAGTTCAGGGGGCGCGGGACCCCAGCATTTT
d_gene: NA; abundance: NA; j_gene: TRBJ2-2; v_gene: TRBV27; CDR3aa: CASSQRTDSTGELFF; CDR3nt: TGTGCCAGCAGTCAGCGGACAGATAGCACCGGGGAGCTGTTTTTT
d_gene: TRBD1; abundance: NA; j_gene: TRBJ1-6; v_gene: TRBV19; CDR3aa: CASRDRSSYNSPLHF; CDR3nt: TGTGCCAGTAGGGACAGGAGCTCCTATAATTCACCCCTCCACTTT
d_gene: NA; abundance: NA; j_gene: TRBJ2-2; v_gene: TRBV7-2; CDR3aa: CASSPRGEVTGELFF; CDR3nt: TGTGCCAGCAGCCCCCGGGGAGAGGTCACCGGGGAGCTGTTTTTT
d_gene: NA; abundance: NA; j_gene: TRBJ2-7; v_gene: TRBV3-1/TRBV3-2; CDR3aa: CASSPRRSSHEQYF; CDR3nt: TGTGCCAGCAGCCCGCGGAGGTCGTCCCACGAGCAGTACTTC
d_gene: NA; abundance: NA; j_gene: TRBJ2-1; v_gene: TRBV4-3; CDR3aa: CASSPVDEVGEQFF; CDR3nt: TGCGCCAGCAGCCCGGTCGATGAGGTGGGTGAGCAGTTCTTC
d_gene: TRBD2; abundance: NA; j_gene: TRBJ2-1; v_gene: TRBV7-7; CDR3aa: CASSRGTSLHNEQFF; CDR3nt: TGTGCTAGCAGCCGCGGGACTAGCTTGCACAATGAGCAGTTCTTC
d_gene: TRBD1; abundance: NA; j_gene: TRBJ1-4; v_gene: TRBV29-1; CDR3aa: CSVAKGQGANTNEKLFF; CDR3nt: TGCAGCGTCGCTAAGGGACAGGGGGCGAATACTAATGAAAAACTGTTTTTT
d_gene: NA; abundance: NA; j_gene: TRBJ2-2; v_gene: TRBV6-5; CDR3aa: CASTKGVTGELFF; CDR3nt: TGTGCCAGCACAAAGGGAGTCACCGGGGAGCTGTTTTTT
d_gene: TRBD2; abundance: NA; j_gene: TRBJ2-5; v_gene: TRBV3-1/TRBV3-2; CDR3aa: CASSQDVRLGGGGETQYF; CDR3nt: TGTGCCAGCAGCCAAGATGTTCGTTTGGGCGGGGGGGGAGAGACCCAGTACTTC
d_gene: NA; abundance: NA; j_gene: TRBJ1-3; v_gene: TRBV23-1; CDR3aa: CASSQSPPQPSGNTIYF; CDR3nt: TGCGCCAGCAGTCAATCTCCCCCACAGCCCTCTGGAAACACCATATATTTT
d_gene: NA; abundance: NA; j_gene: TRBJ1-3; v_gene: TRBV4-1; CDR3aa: CASGRADSSNSGNTIYF; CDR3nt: TGCGCCAGCGGTCGGGCGGACTCCAGTAACTCTGGAAACACCATATATTTT
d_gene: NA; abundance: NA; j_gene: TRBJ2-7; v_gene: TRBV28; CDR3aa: CASSFWFGVGEQYF; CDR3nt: TGTGCCAGCAGTTTCTGGTTTGGAGTCGGCGAGCAGTACTTC
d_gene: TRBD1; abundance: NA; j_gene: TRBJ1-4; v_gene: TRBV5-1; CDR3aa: CASSQGQNEKLFF; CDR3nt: TGCGCCAGCAGCCAGGGACAGAATGAAAAACTGTTTTTT
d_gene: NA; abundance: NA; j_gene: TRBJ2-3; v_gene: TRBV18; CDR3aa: CASSFLPLRESTDTQYF; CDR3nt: TGTGCCAGCTCATTCCTACCTCTTAGGGAGAGCACAGATACGCAGTATTTT
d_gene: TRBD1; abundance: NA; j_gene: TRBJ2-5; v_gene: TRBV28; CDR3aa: CASLQGMRETQYF; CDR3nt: TGTGCCAGCCTACAGGGGATGAGGGAGACCCAGTACTTC